This paragraph reports one T cell receptor beta chain. One end of the junction fails to match germline, which may point to a read error. Other DNA sequences of this sample code for an identical CDR3. Use of 60 Vbeta and 13 Jbeta primers characterized the PCR. The data were produced by immunoSEQ multiplex PCR, yet TCRdb's version contains in-frame clones alone and is incomplete. The profile covers about 140,000 clones, with just under 85% appearing a single time and approximately 1.5% taken by the ten largest. The data were taken from a study of cytomegalovirus exposure and HLA in healthy donors. The sample taken for sequencing was PBMCs. The sequence derives from a man aged 25 to 40 in good health and CMV-seropositive.

CDR3 in amino acids: CASRNDDRGSQNTEAFF. The CDR3 nucleotides are TGTGCCAGCAGGAACGACGACAGGGGAAGTCAGAACACTGAAGCTTTTTTT. The chain is built from TRBV13 and TRBJ1-1; 8 bases fit TRBD1. Germline V gene sequence: CDR1 PRHDT, CDR2 FYEKMQ (reference sequence). The CDR3 extends over 17 amino acids.